The present TCR beta chain was sequenced within a study of T cell responses to AZD1222 COVID-19 vaccine. The germline V gene has CDR1 LNHDA and CDR2 SQIVND (reference sequence). CDR3 length equals 15 residues. V was clipped by 7 bases and J by 1 base, with 16 bases between them. About this clone: Its antigen remains unidentified.

TCRdb's copy holds only in-frame clones and misses some; the assay was immunoSEQ multiplex PCR. Of roughly 100,000 clones listed, around 90% are singletons. Findings and caveats of the study: White British people made up most donors, females outnumbered males, and clonal diversity was possibly underestimated.

The study pooled second doses at about 4 or about 12 weeks. This chain connects TRBV19 to TRBJ1-1; D gene unclear. This receptor was obtained from an adult who received the AZD1222 COVID-19 vaccine. The source was peripheral blood, collected 28 days after the second AZD1222 dose. CDR3 region: CASIFLAEGNTEAFF. Written as DNA, the CDR3 is TGTGCCAGTATCTTCCTGGCCGAGGGGAACACTGAAGCTTTCTTT. Full variable domain (outside the CDR3, taken from reference TRBV19 and TRBJ1-1): DGGITQSPKYLFRKEGQNVTLSCEQNLNHDAMYWYRQDPGQGLRLIYYSQIVNDFQKGDIAEGYSVSREKKESFPLTVTSAQKNPTAFYLCASIFLAEGNTEAFFGQGTRLTVV.